These T cell receptor beta chains were read from a single sample in a study of blood T cell repertoires in COVID-19. Using immunoSEQ multiplex PCR, the repertoire was profiled, and TCRdb retains in-frame clones only, with some absent. The sample carries roughly 35,000 clones, roughly 90% recorded once. What was sequenced was peripheral blood. The receptors were sampled from a man in his sixties with active COVID-19. The CDR3 runs from the conserved cysteine through the conserved F or W. The D gene is left open where the match is weak. Where a row states a size, it is once, few, many or the class of an expanded clone; other rows omit it.

TRBV6-5,TRBJ1-2,once,-,TGTGCCAGCAGTTACGGGTCAGGGAACTATGGCTACACCTTC,CASSYGSGNYGYTF
TRBV29-1,TRBJ2-1,-,TRBD2,TGCAGCGTCGGTGGACTAGTGGCGGGGTATGAGCAGTTCTTC,CSVGGLVAGYEQFF
TRBV7-6,TRBJ2-1,once,TRBD1,TGTGCCAGCAGCTTAGGGTTCGACAGGGGTTATACTGAGCAGTTCTTC,CASSLGFDRGYTEQFF
TRBV6-5,TRBJ1-5,-,TRBD1,TGTGCCAGCAGGATGGACAGGGATCAGCCCCAGCATTTT,CASRMDRDQPQHF
TRBV5-1,TRBJ2-2,-,TRBD2,TGCGCCAGCAGCTTGACTAGCGGGAGGGCCTGGACCGGGGAGCTGTTTTTT,CASSLTSGRAWTGELFF
TRBV5-6,TRBJ1-4,-,-,TGTGCCAGCCCGGAGGAGACTTCCCCTGAAAAACTGTTTTTT,CASPEETSPEKLFF
TRBV18,TRBJ1-1,-,-,TGTGCCAGCTCACCCGCCGGTCGTGGGAACACTGAAGCTTTCTTT,CASSPAGRGNTEAFF
TRBV11-2,TRBJ2-7,-,TRBD2,TGTGCCAGCAGCACGAACTTGGGGGGGGTGTACGAGCAGTACTTC,CASSTNLGGVYEQYF
TRBV5-1,TRBJ2-7,-,TRBD1,TGCGCCAGCAGCTTGATGGGGGACAGCTACGAGCAGTACTTC,CASSLMGDSYEQYF
TRBV9,TRBJ2-1,-,TRBD2,TGTGCCAGCAGCCCCCGGTCGTGGGGGACTAGCGGGAGGGCTGGGGGTGAGCAGTTCTTC,CASSPRSWGTSGRAGGEQFF
TRBV4-2,TRBJ1-1,few,TRBD1,TGTGCCAGCACATGGACAGGGAACACTGAAGCTTTCTTT,CASTWTGNTEAFF
TRBV5-6,TRBJ2-3,-,-,TGTGCCAGCAGCCTCCTACTAGGAGATACGCAGTATTTT,CASSLLLGDTQYF
TRBV2,TRBJ2-5,-,-,TGTGCCAGCAGTGAAATGGCGGGGTGGGAGACCCAGTACTTC,CASSEMAGWETQYF
TRBV3-1/TRBV3-2,TRBJ2-1,-,TRBD2,TGTGCCAGCGGCGGGAGCGGGGTGTCCTACAATGAGCAGTTCTTC,CASGGSGVSYNEQFF
TRBV27,TRBJ2-3,-,TRBD2,TGTGCCAGCAGTTTATTAGCTAGCGGGAGCACAGATACGCAGTATTTT,CASSLLASGSTDTQYF
TRBV5-4,TRBJ2-7,few,-,TGTGCCAGCAGTTACCAGACTACCTACGAGCAGTACTTC,CASSYQTTYEQYF
TRBV7-3,TRBJ1-1,-,-,TGTGCCAGCAGCTTATCTTCAGGTCTGAACACTGAAGCTTTCTTT,CASSLSSGLNTEAFF
TRBV7-9,TRBJ2-5,-,TRBD1,TGTGCCAGCAGCTTTAACCCAGGGCAGGGGGAGCAAGAGACCCAGTACTTC,CASSFNPGQGEQETQYF
TRBV27,TRBJ2-7,-,-,TGTGCCAGCAGTTTATCTTGGCAGGGGATCTACGAGCAGTACTTC,CASSLSWQGIYEQYF
TRBV28,TRBJ2-1,-,-,TGTGCCAGCAGTTTTCCCCCCACAGGGCAACCCTACAATGAGCAGTTCTTC,CASSFPPTGQPYNEQFF
TRBV6-5,TRBJ2-7,few,TRBD2,TGTGCCAGCACCCCTTTGCGGGAGACCTACGAGCAGTACTTC,CASTPLRETYEQYF
TRBV5-5,TRBJ2-7,once,TRBD1,TGTGCCAGCAGCTTGGCATGGGACAGGGGCGGAGGGCAGTACTTC,CASSLAWDRGGGQYF
TRBV7-9,TRBJ2-1,-,TRBD2,TGTGCCAGCAGCGTAGACTATGGCGGGAGTAAACCCTCCTACAATGAGCAGTTCTTC,CASSVDYGGSKPSYNEQFF
TRBV2,TRBJ2-3,-,-,TGTGCCAGCAGCGCTATACAGGGAGATACGCAGTATTTT,CASSAIQGDTQYF
TRBV12-3/TRBV12-4,TRBJ1-1,-,-,TGTGCCAGCAGTGGTTCTACCACTGAAGCTTTCTTT,CASSGSTTEAFF
TRBV5-1,TRBJ2-2,-,TRBD2,TGCGCCACTGGACTAGCGGGAGGGACCGGGGAGCTGTTTTTT,CATGLAGGTGELFF
TRBV4-3,TRBJ1-6,-,TRBD1,TGCGCCAGCAGCCAAGATGTGGACAGGGGCATCGATTCACCCCTCCACTTT,CASSQDVDRGIDSPLHF
TRBV9,TRBJ2-1,few,TRBD1,TGTGCCAGCAACTCCGGGACAGGGTCGAGGAATGAGCAGTTCTTC,CASNSGTGSRNEQFF
TRBV7-9,TRBJ1-5,-,TRBD1,TGTGCCAGCAGCGCCGGACAGGGGGGGCAGCCCCAGCATTTT,CASSAGQGGQPQHF
TRBV3-1/TRBV3-2,TRBJ1-6,-,TRBD1,TGTGCCAGCAGACTCACAGGGGCCTCTGTACCCCTCCACTTT,CASRLTGASVPLHF
TRBV4-1,TRBJ2-7,-,TRBD2,TGCGCCAGCAGCCAAGATCCCCGGGCTAGCGGCTCCTACGAGCAGTACTTC,CASSQDPRASGSYEQYF
TRBV5-4,TRBJ2-3,-,TRBD2,TGTGCCAGCAGCTCTTTAGCGGGCACCACAGATACGCAGTATTTT,CASSSLAGTTDTQYF
TRBV3-1/TRBV3-2,TRBJ2-2,-,-,TGTGCCAGCAGCCAAGTTAGCGCCGCCGGGGAGCTGTTTTTT,CASSQVSAAGELFF
TRBV4-1,TRBJ1-2,-,-,TGCGCCAGCAGCCAAGATGCCGGACATGATTTGATTTATGGCTACACCTTC,CASSQDAGHDLIYGYTF
TRBV6-6,TRBJ2-1,once,TRBD2,TGTGCCAGCAGCTCCACCACTAGCGGGGGATGGAATGAGCAGTTCTTC,CASSSTTSGGWNEQFF
TRBV5-4,TRBJ2-3,-,TRBD1,TGTGCCAGCAGTTCCGGGACAGGATCCACAGATACGCAGTATTTT,CASSSGTGSTDTQYF
TRBV18,TRBJ2-7,-,TRBD2,TGTGCCAGCTCACCACCGGTCGTAGCGGGAGGGCCGGTCGACTACGAGCAGTACTTC,CASSPPVVAGGPVDYEQYF
TRBV7-9,TRBJ1-3,few,TRBD1,TGTGCCAGCAGCTGGGGACAGCACTCTGGAAACACCATATATTTT,CASSWGQHSGNTIYF
TRBV9,TRBJ2-5,-,-,TGTGCCAGCAGCGTAGGAGCAGGGGAGGGCCGAGAGACCCAGTACTTC,CASSVGAGEGRETQYF
TRBV29-1,TRBJ2-7,-,-,TGCAGCGTTGCCCCTGTCGGGAGTACGGGAGAGCAGTACTTC,CSVAPVGSTGEQYF